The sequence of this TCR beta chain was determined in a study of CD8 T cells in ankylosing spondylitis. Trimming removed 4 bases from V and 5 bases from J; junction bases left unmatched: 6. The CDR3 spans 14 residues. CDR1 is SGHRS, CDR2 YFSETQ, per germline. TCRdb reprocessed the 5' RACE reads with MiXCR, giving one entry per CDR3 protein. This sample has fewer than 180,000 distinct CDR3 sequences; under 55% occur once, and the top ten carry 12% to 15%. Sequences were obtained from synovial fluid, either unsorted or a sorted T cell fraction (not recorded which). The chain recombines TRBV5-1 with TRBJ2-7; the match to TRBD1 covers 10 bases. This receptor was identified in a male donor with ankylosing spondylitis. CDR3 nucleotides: TGCGCCAGCAGCCTAAGACAGGGGGCCGACGAGCAGTACTTC. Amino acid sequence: CASSLRQGADEQYF.